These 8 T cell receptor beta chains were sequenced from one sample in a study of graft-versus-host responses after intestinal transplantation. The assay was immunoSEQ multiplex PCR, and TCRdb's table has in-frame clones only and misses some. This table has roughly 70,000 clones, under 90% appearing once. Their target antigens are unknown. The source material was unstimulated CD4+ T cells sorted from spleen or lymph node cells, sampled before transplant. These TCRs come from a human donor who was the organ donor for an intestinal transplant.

This chain's CDR3 is CASSLLGQPDYSNQPQHF. The CDR3 nucleotides read TGTGCCAGCAGTTTATTGGGACAGCCAGATTATAGCAATCAGCCCCAGCATTTT. V and J are TRBV28 and TRBJ1-5; 7 nucleotides agree with TRBD1. Germline values: CDR1 MDHEN, CDR2 SYDVKM. The CDR3 covers 18 residues. V dropped 1 base and J dropped 0; count of bases not matched to a gene: 9. The complete variable domain, with remaining parts taken from reference TRBV28 and TRBJ1-5, reads DVKVTQSSRYLVKRTGEKVFLECVQDMDHENMFWYRQDPGLGLRLIYFSYDVKMKEKGDIPEGYSVSREKKERFSLILESASTNQTSMYLCASSLLGQPDYSNQPQHFGDGTRLSIL.

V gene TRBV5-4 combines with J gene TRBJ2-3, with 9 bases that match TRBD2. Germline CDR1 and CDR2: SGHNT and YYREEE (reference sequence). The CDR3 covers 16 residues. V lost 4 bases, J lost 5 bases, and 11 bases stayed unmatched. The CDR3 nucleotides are TGTGCCAGCAGCGTGATTGGGCGGGGGGGAATAGATACGCAGTATTTT. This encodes CASSVIGRGGIDTQYF.

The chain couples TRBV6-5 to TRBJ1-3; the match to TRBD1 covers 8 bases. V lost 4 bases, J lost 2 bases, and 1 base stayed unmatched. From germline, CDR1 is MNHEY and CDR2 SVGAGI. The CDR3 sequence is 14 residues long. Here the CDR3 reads CASSSQGAGNTIYF. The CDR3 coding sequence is TGTGCCAGCAGTTCACAGGGGGCTGGAAACACCATATATTTT.

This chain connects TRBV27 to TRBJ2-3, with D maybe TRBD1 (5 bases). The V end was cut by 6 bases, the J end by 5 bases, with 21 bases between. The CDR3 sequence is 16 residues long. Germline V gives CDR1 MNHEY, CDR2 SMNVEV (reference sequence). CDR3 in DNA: TGTGCCAGCAGATTCCTCGGTGTGGGGCGAGGAGATACGCAGTATTTT. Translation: CASRFLGVGRGDTQYF.

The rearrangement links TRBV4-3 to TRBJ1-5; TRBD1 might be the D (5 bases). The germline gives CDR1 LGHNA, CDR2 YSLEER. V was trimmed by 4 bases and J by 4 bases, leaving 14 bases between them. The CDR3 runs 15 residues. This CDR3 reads CASSLYRGYNQPQHF. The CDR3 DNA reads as TGCGCCAGCAGCCTCTATAGGGGCTATAATCAGCCCCAGCATTTT.

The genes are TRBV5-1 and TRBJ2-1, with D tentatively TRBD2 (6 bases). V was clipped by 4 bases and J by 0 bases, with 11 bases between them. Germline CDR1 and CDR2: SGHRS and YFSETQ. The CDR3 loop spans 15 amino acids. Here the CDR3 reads CASSTGRSSYNEQFF. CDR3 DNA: TGCGCCAGCAGCACCGGGAGAAGCTCCTACAATGAGCAGTTCTTC.

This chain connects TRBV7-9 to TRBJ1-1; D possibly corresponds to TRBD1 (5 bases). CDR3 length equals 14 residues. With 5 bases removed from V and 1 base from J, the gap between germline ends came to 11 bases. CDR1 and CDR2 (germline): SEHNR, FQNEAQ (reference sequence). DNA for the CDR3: TGTGCCAGCAGCACCTTCGACAGGAACACTGAAGCTTTCTTT. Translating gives CASSTFDRNTEAFF.

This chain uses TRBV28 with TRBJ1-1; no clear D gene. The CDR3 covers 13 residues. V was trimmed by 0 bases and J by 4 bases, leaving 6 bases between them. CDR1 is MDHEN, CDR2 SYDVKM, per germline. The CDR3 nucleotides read TGTGCCAGCAGTTTATGGGGAGCCACTGAAGCTTTCTTT. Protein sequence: CASSLWGATEAFF.